Sequencing of this T cell receptor beta chain was carried out in a study of CD8 T cells in ankylosing spondylitis. Whole-study findings and limits: What seemed typical of ankylosing spondylitis blood was a TCR beta motif built from several highly homologous variants. In the blood and synovial fluid of reactive arthritis, some motif variants had been previously reported. According to the report, clones linked to the disease were significantly enriched in matched synovial fluid samples taken from ankylosing spondylitis patients.

One entry per CDR3 protein results from TCRdb running MiXCR on the 5' RACE reads. The data show about 130,000 distinct CDR3 sequences, over 6% seen once. In this sample, this clonotype turned up a few times. Its specificity is unknown. The V gene's germline CDR1 is DFQATT and CDR2 SNEGSKA (reference sequence). The CDR3 consists of 12 residues. The material sequenced was blood, either unsorted or a sorted T cell fraction (not recorded which). The chain couples TRBV20-1 to TRBJ2-7, with 7 positions matching TRBD2. This receptor was obtained from a male donor with ankylosing spondylitis or in good health (not recorded which). CDR3 in amino acids: CRLTSAGPEQYF. The DNA for the CDR3 is TGCAGACTAACTAGCGCGGGGCCCGAGCAGTACTTC.